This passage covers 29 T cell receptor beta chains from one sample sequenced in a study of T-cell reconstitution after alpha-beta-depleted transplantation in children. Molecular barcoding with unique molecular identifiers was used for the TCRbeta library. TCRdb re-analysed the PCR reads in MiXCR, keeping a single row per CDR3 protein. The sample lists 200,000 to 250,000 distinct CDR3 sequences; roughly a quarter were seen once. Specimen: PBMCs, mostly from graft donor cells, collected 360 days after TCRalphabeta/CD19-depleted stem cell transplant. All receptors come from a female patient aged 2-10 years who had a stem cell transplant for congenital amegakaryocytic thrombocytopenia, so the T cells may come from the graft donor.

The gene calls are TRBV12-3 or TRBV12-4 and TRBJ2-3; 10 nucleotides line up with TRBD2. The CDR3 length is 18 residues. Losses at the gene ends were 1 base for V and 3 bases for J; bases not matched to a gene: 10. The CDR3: CASSLGASGSIGTDTQYF. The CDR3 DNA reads TGTGCCAGCAGTTTAGGGGCTAGCGGGAGTATAGGGACAGATACGCAGTATTTT.

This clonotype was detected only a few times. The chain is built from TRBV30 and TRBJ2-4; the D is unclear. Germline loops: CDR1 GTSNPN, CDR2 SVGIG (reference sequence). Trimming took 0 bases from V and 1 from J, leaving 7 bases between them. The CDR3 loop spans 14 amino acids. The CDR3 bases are TGTGCCTGGAGTGTGTCGGGTGCCAAAAACATTCAGTACTTC. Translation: CAWSVSGAKNIQYF. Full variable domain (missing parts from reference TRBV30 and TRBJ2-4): SQTIHQWPATLVQPVGSPLSLECTVEGTSNPNLYWYRQAAGRGLQLLFYSVGIGQISSEVPQNLSASRPQDRQFILSSKKLLLSDSGFYLCAWSVSGAKNIQYFGAGTRLSVL.

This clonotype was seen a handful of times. The CDR3 nucleotides read TGCGCCAGCAGCGCCTACCCGGGACTAGCGGGGGGGTATAGGAACACCGGGGAGCTGTTTTTT. This sequence encodes CASSAYPGLAGGYRNTGELFF. The chain has TRBV4-1 and TRBJ2-2, with 16 bases that match TRBD2. Losses at the gene ends were 5 bases for V and 1 base for J; bases not matched to a gene: 13. This CDR3 is built from 21 residues. Germline CDR1 MGHRA, CDR2 YSYEKL.

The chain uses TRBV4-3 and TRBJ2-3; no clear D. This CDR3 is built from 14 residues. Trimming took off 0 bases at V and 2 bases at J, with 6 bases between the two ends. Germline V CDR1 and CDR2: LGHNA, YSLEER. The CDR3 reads CASSQDPNTDTQYF. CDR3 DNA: TGCGCCAGCAGCCAAGACCCAAACACAGATACGCAGTATTTT.

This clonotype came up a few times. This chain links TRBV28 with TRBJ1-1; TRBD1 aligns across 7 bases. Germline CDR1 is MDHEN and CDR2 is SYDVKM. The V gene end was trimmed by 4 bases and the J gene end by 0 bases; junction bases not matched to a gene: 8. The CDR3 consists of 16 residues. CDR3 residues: CASSSGQAGMNTEAFF. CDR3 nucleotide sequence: TGTGCCAGCAGTTCCGGACAGGCTGGCATGAACACTGAAGCTTTCTTT. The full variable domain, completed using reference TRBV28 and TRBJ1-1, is DVKVTQSSRYLVKRTGEKVFLECVQDMDHENMFWYRQDPGLGLRLIYFSYDVKMKEKGDIPEGYSVSREKKERFSLILESASTNQTSMYLCASSSGQAGMNTEAFFGQGTRLTVV.

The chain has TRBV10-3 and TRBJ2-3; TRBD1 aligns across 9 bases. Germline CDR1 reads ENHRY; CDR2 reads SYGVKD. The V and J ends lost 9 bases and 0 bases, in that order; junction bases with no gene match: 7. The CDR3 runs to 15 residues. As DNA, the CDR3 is TGTGCCATAAAGACAGGGGGTGTGAGCACAGATACGCAGTATTTT. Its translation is CAIKTGGVSTDTQYF.

CDR3 in amino acids: CSVGAGTQETQYF. The CDR3 coding sequence is TGCAGCGTTGGAGCCGGGACCCAAGAGACCCAGTACTTC. The rearrangement uses TRBV29-1 and TRBJ2-5, with D perhaps assigned TRBD1 or TRBD2 (5 bases each). CDR1 is SQVTM and CDR2 is ANQGSEA in the germline V gene. The CDR3 is 13 amino acids. Trimming pared 4 bases from V and 1 base from J, leaving 10 bases between.

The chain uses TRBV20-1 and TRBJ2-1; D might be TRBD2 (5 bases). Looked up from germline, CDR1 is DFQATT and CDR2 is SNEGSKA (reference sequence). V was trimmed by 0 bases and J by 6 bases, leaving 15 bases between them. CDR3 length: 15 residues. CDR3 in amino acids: CSARDLLVFGNEQFF. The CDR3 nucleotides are TGCAGTGCTAGAGATTTACTAGTGTTCGGCAATGAGCAGTTCTTC.

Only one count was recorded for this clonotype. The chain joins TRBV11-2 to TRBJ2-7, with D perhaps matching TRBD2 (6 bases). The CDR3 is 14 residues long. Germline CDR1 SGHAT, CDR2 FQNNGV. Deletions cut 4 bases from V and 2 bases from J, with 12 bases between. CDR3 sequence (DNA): TGTGCCAGCAGCTGGACTCCGGGAGCCTACGAGCAGTACTTC. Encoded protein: CASSWTPGAYEQYF.

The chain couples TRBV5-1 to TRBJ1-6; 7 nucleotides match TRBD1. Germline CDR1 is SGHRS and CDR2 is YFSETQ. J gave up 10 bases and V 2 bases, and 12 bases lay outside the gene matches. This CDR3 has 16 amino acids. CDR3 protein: CASSFIAGTDHSPLHF. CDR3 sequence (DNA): TGCGCCAGCAGCTTTATAGCCGGGACAGATCACTCACCCCTCCACTTT.

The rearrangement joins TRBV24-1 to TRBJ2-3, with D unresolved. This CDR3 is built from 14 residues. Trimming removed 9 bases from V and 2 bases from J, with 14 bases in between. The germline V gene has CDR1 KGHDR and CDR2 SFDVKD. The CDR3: CATCPDGYTDTQYF. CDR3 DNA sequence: TGTGCCACCTGCCCGGACGGATACACAGATACGCAGTATTTT.

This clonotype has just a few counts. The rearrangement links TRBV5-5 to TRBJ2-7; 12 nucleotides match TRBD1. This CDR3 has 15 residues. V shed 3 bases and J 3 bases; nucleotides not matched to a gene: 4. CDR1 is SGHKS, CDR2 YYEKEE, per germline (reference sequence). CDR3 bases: TGTGCCAGCAGCTGGGGACAGGGGGCCTTCTACGAGCAGTACTTC. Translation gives CASSWGQGAFYEQYF.

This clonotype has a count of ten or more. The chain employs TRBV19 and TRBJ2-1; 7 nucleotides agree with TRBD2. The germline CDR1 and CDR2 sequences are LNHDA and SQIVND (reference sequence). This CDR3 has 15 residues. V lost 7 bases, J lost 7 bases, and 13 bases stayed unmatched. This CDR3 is CASIGSGGVRNEQFF. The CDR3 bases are TGTGCCAGTATAGGTTCGGGAGGTGTGAGGAATGAGCAGTTCTTC.

CDR3 sequence reads: CASSRQGDTDTQYF. Written as DNA, the CDR3 is TGCGCCAGCAGCAGACAGGGTGACACAGATACGCAGTATTTT. The V and J genes are TRBV5-1 and TRBJ2-3; 7 nucleotides match TRBD1. The CDR3 spans 14 residues. Germline V gene lookup returns CDR1 SGHRS and CDR2 YFSETQ. Trimming at V came to 4 bases and at J to 2 bases, leaving 4 bases not matched to a gene.

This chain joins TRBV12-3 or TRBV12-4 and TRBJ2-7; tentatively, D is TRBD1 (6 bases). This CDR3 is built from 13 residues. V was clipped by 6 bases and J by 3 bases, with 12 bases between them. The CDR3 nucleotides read TGTGCCAGCAGGGGGGACATCCACTACGAGCAGTACTTC. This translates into CASRGDIHYEQYF.

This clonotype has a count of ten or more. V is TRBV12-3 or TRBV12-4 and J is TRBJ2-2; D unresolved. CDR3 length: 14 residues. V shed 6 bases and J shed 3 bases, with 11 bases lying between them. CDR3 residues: CASSPSFDTGELFF. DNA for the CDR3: TGTGCCAGCAGCCCCTCTTTTGACACCGGGGAGCTGTTTTTT.

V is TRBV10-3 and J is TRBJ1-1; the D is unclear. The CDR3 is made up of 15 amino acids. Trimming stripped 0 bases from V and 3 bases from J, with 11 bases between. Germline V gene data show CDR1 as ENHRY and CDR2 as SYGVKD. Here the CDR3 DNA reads TGTGCCATCAGTGAGTCCGGGGTGGGATACACTGAAGCTTTCTTT. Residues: CAISESGVGYTEAFF.

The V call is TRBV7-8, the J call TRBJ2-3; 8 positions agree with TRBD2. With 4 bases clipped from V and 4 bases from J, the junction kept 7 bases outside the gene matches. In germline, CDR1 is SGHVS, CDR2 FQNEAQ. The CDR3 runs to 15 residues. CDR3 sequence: CASSSPGLDADTQYF. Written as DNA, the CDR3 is TGTGCCAGCAGCTCTCCGGGACTAGATGCAGATACGCAGTATTTT.

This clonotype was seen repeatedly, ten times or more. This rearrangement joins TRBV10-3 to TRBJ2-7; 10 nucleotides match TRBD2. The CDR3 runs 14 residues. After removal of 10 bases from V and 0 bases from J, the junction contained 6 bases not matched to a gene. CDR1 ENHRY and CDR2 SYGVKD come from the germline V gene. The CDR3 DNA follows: TGTGCCACCCGGACTAGCGGATCCTCCTACGAGCAGTACTTC. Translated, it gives CATRTSGSSYEQYF.

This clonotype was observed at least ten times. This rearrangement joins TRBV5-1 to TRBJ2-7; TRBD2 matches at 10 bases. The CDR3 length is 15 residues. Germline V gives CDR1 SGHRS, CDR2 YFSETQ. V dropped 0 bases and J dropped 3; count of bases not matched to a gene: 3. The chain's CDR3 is CASSLALAGGYEQYF. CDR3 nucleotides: TGCGCCAGCAGCTTGGCGTTAGCGGGGGGCTACGAGCAGTACTTC.

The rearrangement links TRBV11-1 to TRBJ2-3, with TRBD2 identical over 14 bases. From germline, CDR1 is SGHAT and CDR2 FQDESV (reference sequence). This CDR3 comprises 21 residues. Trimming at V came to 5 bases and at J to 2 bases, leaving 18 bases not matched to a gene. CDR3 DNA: TGTGCCAGCAGCCGAATTTCCTTGGTAAGGACTAGCGGGAGGACCACAGATACGCAGTATTTT. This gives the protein CASSRISLVRTSGRTTDTQYF.

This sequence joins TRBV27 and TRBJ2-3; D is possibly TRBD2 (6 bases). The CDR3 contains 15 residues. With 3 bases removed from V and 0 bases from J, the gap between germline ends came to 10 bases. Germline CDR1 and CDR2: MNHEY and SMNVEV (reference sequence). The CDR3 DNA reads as TGTGCCAGCAGTTTCCTGGGGACTAGCACAGATACGCAGTATTTT. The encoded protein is CASSFLGTSTDTQYF.

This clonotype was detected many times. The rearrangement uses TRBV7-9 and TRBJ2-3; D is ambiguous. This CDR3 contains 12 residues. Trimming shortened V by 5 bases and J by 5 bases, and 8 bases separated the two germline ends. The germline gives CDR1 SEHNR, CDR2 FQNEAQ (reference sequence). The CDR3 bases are TGTGCCAGCAGCCGGATCGGAGATACGCAGTATTTT. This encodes CASSRIGDTQYF. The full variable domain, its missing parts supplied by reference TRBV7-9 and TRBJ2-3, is DTGVSQNPRHKITKRGQNVTFRCDPISEHNRLYWYRQTLGQGPEFLTYFQNEAQLEKSRLLSDRFSAERPKGSFSTLEIQRTEQGDSAMYLCASSRIGDTQYFGPGTRLTVL.

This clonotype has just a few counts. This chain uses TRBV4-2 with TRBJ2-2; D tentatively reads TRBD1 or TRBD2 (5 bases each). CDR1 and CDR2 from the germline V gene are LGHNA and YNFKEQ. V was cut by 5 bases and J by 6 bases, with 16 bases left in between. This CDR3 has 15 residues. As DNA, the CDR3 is TGTGCCAGCAGCAACCGGGACCTCAGGGCCGGGGAGCTGTTTTTT. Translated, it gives CASSNRDLRAGELFF.

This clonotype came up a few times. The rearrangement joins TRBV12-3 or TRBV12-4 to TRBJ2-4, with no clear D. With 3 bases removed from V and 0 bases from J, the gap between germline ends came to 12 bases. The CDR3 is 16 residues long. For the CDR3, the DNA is TGTGCCAGCAGTTTCGCTATTCTACTAGCCAAAAACATTCAGTACTTC. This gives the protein CASSFAILLAKNIQYF.

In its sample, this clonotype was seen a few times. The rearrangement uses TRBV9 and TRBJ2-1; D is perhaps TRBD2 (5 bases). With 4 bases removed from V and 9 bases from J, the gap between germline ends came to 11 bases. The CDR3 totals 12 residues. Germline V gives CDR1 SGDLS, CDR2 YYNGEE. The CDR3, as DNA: TGTGCCAGCAGCCCACTAGTTAGTGAGCAGTTCTTC. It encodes CASSPLVSEQFF.

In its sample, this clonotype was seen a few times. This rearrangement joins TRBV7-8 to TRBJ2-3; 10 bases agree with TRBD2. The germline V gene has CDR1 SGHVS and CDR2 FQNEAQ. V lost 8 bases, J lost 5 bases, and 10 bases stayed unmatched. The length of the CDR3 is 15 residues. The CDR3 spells CASAPGLAGVDTQYF. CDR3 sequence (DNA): TGTGCCAGCGCCCCAGGGCTAGCGGGAGTAGATACGCAGTATTTT.

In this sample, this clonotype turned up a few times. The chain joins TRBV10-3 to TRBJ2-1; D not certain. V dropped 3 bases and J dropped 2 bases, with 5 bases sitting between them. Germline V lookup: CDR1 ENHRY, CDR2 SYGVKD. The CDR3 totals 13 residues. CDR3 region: CAISDEAYNEQFF. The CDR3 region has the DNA TGTGCCATCAGTGATGAAGCCTACAATGAGCAGTTCTTC.

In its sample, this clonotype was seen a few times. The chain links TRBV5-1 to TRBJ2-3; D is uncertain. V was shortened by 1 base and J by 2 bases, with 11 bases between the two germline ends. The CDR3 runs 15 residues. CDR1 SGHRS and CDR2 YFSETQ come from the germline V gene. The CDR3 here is CASSLRQQLTDTQYF. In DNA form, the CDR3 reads TGCGCCAGCAGCTTGAGGCAGCAGCTCACAGATACGCAGTATTTT.